A single sample gave rise to the 27 T cell receptor delta chains below, sequenced in a study of gamma-delta T cells after stem cell transplantation. TCRdb applied CATT to the RT-PCR reads for clone calling. The sample lists roughly 14,000 delta-chain clones, about 8.5% seen once, with about 60% in the top ten. Source material: gamma-delta T cells. All receptors come from a human donor. It is not recorded whose cells these are; they may come from a transplant donor.

About this clone itself: A far bigger clonotype differs at one base, so this is likely a read error. Other nucleotide sequences in the sample specify the same CDR3. The V call is TRDV2, the J call TRDJ1; D tentatively reads TRDD2 or TRDD3 (6 bases each). Trimming took off 0 bases at V and 4 bases at J, with 29 bases between the two ends. CDR1 is GEAIGNYY, CDR2 EKD, per germline. This CDR3 region has 20 residues. The CDR3 DNA reads as TGTGCCTGTGACACCGTTCCTTCCAATTGGGGATCGGAAAATGGCGATAAACTCATCTTT. Its protein product is CACDTVPSNWGSENGDKLIF.

Worth noting for this clone: The protein held in TCRdb is that of a much larger clone and does not match this DNA's translation at residue 19, likely because of a read error; the protein shown is translated from the DNA. This chain connects TRDV1 to TRDJ1; perhaps TRDD3 as D (6 bases). Germline V lookup: CDR1 TSWWSYY, CDR2 QGS. CDR3 length: 21 amino acids. The CDR3 is CALGEEVALQLGARYTDKPIF. CDR3 DNA: TGTGCTCTTGGGGAAGAGGTAGCCCTACAGTTGGGGGCCAGGTACACCGATAAACCCATCTTT.

This clone was counted between two and nine times. The amino acid sequence in TCRdb belongs to a much larger clone and departs from this DNA's translation at residue 15, likely a sequencing read error; the sequence shown is translated from the DNA. This chain uses TRDV2 with TRDJ3, with a possible D match to TRDD3 (5 bases). The germline V gene has CDR1 GEAIGNYY and CDR2 EKD. CDR3 size: 20 residues. CDR3 bases: TGTGCCTGTGACACCCTGCCAGCCGGACCGAGCTCCTGGGACGCCCGACAGATGTTTTTC. It yields the protein CACDTLPAGPSSWDARQMFF.

This clone turned up a few times. Translating this DNA gives a protein that differs at residue 11 from the TCRdb one, which belongs to a much larger clone; a read error is likely, and the protein shown is this translation. This chain uses TRDV1 with TRDJ1; D gene ambiguous. Trimming pared 5 bases from V and 3 bases from J, leaving 22 bases between. The CDR3 totals 17 residues. Germline assignment: CDR1 TSWWSYY and CDR2 QGS. In DNA, the CDR3 is TGTGCTCTTGGGAAACGAATCACATTTCGGTCTTCCGATAAACTCATCTTT. Protein: CALGKRITFRSSDKLIF.

For this clone: A clone one base away is much larger, so this may be a read error. The V call is TRDV2, the J call TRDJ1, with a tentative D call TRDD3 (5 bases). The V gene's germline CDR1 is GEAIGNYY and CDR2 EKD. V lost 2 bases and J lost 3, with 24 bases in between. This CDR3 has 18 residues. CDR3 sequence (DNA): TGTGCCTGTGACATGCTGAGGGATCCGGCGGGTTGGGCCGATAAACTCATCTTT. Translated: CACDMLRDPAGWADKLIF.

Only a few counts were recorded for this clone. TCRdb has a much larger clone's protein, which differs at residue 10 from the translation of this DNA, likely because of a read error; what is shown is the protein translated from the DNA. V and J are TRDV2 and TRDJ1; 7 bases agree with TRDD3. Germline V CDR1 and CDR2: GEAIGNYY, EKD. The CDR3 is made up of 19 amino acids. The V and J ends lost 1 base and 0 bases, in that order; junction bases with no gene match: 16. CDR3 amino acids: CACDTAPTGDVIYTDKLIF. The CDR3 DNA is TGTGCCTGTGACACAGCCCCGACTGGGGACGTGATATACACCGATAAACTCATCTTT.

In this sample, this clone turned up many times. For this DNA, TCRdb reports the protein of a much larger clone, which diverges at residue 4, most likely from a read error; the protein presented here is translated directly from the DNA. V usage is TRDV2 and J usage is TRDJ1; 7 bases align to TRDD3. The CDR3 runs 20 residues. V trimming: 4 bases; J trimming: 0 bases; junction bases outside the gene matches: 22. Germline V CDR1 and CDR2: GEAIGNYY, EKD. The CDR3, as DNA: TGTGCCTGTGAGACTCTACCTTCTAGGGCTGGGGGCTCGTACACCGATAAACTCATCTTT. Translation gives CACETLPSRAGGSYTDKLIF.

With regard to this clone: A read error likely explains this, since a far larger clone differs by one base. The same CDR3 also results from other DNA sequences found in this sample. The gene calls are TRDV2 and TRDJ3, with D possibly being TRDD3 (5 bases). CDR1 is GEAIGNYY, CDR2 EKD, per germline. The CDR3 has 20 residues. CDR3: CACDTPGEDQSSWDTRQMFF. In DNA form, the CDR3 reads TGTGCCTGCGACACTCCCGGGGAAGACCAGAGCTCCTGGGACACCCGACAGATGTTTTTC.

This clone appeared a few times. A much larger clone sits a single nucleotide away, making a read error possible. Here the CDR3 reads CAFDTRQPSPRVADKLIF. CDR3 DNA: TGTGCCTTTGACACCAGACAGCCTTCCCCCCGGGTCGCCGATAAACTCATCTTT. This chain connects TRDV2 to TRDJ1; a possible D gene is TRDD2 (6 bases). Germline lookup yields CDR1 GEAIGNYY and CDR2 EKD. CDR3 length equals 18 residues.

The table lists this clone with a few counts. The protein held in TCRdb is that of a much larger clone and does not match this DNA's translation at residue 17, likely because of a read error; the protein shown is translated from the DNA. The CDR3 DNA follows: TGTGCCTGTGACACTCCCGATGGGGGATCCTCCTCCTGGGACACCCGACCGATGTTTTTC. Protein sequence: CACDTPDGGSSSWDTRPMFF. The chain recombines TRDV2 with TRDJ3; TRDD3 matches at 8 bases. Germline CDR1 and CDR2: GEAIGNYY and EKD. This CDR3 region has 20 residues.

About this clone: TCRdb pairs this DNA with a much larger clone's protein that differs at residue 10, likely a read error; the protein shown was translated from the DNA. The chain recombines TRDV1 with TRDJ1; tentative D call: TRDD3 (6 bases). Trimming left V 2 bases short and J 3 bases short, with 28 bases between. The CDR3 spans 20 residues. Germline CDR1 TSWWSYY, CDR2 QGS. CDR3 region: CALGESGGSCGDWEADKLIF. DNA for the CDR3: TGTGCTCTTGGGGAAAGTGGTGGGTCCTGCGGGGACTGGGAGGCCGATAAACTCATCTTT.

About this clone: Being one base from a much bigger clone, this may be a read error. Other nucleotide sequences from this sample produce the same CDR3. The chain is built from TRDV3 and TRDJ1; tentative D call: TRDD2 (6 bases). The CDR3 loop spans 15 amino acids. Trimming stripped 2 bases from V and 10 bases from J, with 26 bases between. The germline V gene has CDR1 TVYSNPD and CDR2 GDNSRS (reference sequence). CDR3 coding DNA: TGTGCCTTTTCACGCCTTCCGCTGTACACCTATACACTCATCTTT. This translates into CAFSRLPLYTYTLIF.

This clone occurred a few times. TCRdb assigns this DNA the protein of a much larger clone, which departs from its translation at residue 12; this likely reflects a read error, and the protein shown comes from translating the DNA. The chain combines TRDV2 with TRDJ1, with TRDD3 identical over 13 bases. The CDR3 sequence is 20 residues long. CDR1 and CDR2 (germline): GEAIGNYY, EKD. The junction had 15 bases not matched to a gene; V was cut back by 3 bases and J by 0 bases. This CDR3 is CACDPLLGDTPCDDTDKLIF. The CDR3 region has the DNA TGTGCCTGTGACCCGTTACTGGGGGATACGCCTTGCGATGACACCGATAAACTCATCTTT.

This clone is medium-sized by share. This CDR3 reads CACDTLFTGGPNTDKLIF. CDR3 bases: TGTGCCTGTGACACCCTCTTTACTGGGGGACCAAACACCGATAAACTCATCTTT. The rearrangement uses TRDV2 and TRDJ1, with TRDD3 matching 9 bases. Germline CDR1 GEAIGNYY, CDR2 EKD. V was clipped by 0 bases and J by 0 bases; unmatched bases: 10. This CDR3 comprises 18 residues.

Remarks on this clone: Other DNA sequences of this sample code for an identical CDR3. The chain carries TRDV2 and TRDJ1; 10 bases align to TRDD3. Trimming removed 4 bases from V and 0 bases from J; junction bases left unmatched: 16. The germline V gene has CDR1 GEAIGNYY and CDR2 EKD. The length of the CDR3 is 19 residues. The CDR3 sequence: CACEPGRGDTRRYTDKLIF. The DNA for the CDR3 is TGTGCCTGTGAACCTGGACGGGGGGATACGCGGAGGTACACCGATAAACTCATCTTT.

Note on this clone: This likely traces to a read error, being one base from a far larger clone. Distinct nucleotide sequences in the sample also encode this CDR3. This rearrangement joins TRDV2 to TRDJ1; 11 bases are a match to TRDD3. The J segment lost 8 bases and the V segment lost 1 base, leaving 5 bases of the junction unmatched. This CDR3 is built from 14 residues. The germline CDR1 and CDR2 sequences are GEAIGNYY and EKD. This chain's CDR3 is CACDTLGDTGKLIF. DNA of the CDR3: TGTGCCTGTGACACTCTGGGGGATACCGGAAAACTCATCTTT.

Comment on this clone: TCRdb records a much larger clone's protein for this DNA, with a difference at residue 17 that likely arises from a read error; the protein given is the translation of the DNA. The V and J genes are TRDV1 and TRDJ1; 13 bases are a match to TRDD3. Germline assignment: CDR1 TSWWSYY and CDR2 QGS. CDR3 length equals 21 residues. Germline trimming cut 2 bases from V and 5 bases from J; bases unmatched to any gene: 20. The CDR3 DNA reads as TGTGCTCTTGGGGAAATTTCCTACCCCCTCCTACTGGGGGATACGCTGGATAAACTCATCTTT. This codes for CALGEISYPLLLGDTLDKLIF.

Note on this clone: A far larger clone differs by one base, so this is likely a read error. This sample also contains other DNA sequences that code for the same CDR3. V is TRDV2 and J is TRDJ1, with 7 bases identical to TRDD3. Losses at the gene ends were 2 bases for V and 2 bases for J; bases not matched to a gene: 7. There are 15 residues in the CDR3. The germline CDR1 and CDR2 sequences are GEAIGNYY and EKD. For the CDR3, the DNA is TGTGCCTGTGACAGGCTCACTGGGGTTACCGATAAACTCATCTTT. Protein sequence: CACDRLTGVTDKLIF.

This clone has only a few counts. A far more abundant clone sits one base away, making this likely a read error. Other DNA variants within this sample encode the same CDR3. The J gene is TRDJ1, the V gene TRDV2; 7 bases match TRDD3. Germline CDR1 is GEAIGNYY and CDR2 is EKD. The CDR3 loop spans 20 amino acids. Unmatched junction bases numbered 25, after V lost 4 bases and J lost 3 bases. The CDR3 DNA reads as TGTGCCTGTGATACCGTTAGTCGGCGACTGGGGACGCTAATGGCCGATAAACTCATCTTT. Translated, it gives CACDTVSRRLGTLMADKLIF.

With respect to this clone: A far larger clone is just one base off, so this is likely a read error. This sample also contains other DNA sequences that code for the same CDR3. The rearrangement uses TRDV2 and TRDJ1; 12 bases align to TRDD3. Germline V gene data show CDR1 as GEAIGNYY and CDR2 as EKD. The CDR3 has 19 amino acids. DNA for the CDR3: TGTGCCTGCGACAGCGTACTGGGGGATACCTCCTCACGGGCCGATAAACTCATCTTT. This encodes CACDSVLGDTSSRADKLIF.

This clone was observed a few times. The protein TCRdb gives is from a much larger clone and does not agree with this DNA's translation at residue 5, likely a read error; the protein shown here comes from the DNA. V and J are TRDV2 and TRDJ1, with D perhaps TRDD3 (6 bases). Trimming stripped 4 bases from V and 0 bases from J, with 20 bases between. The germline CDR1 and CDR2 sequences are GEAIGNYY and EKD. There are 17 residues in the CDR3. This CDR3 reads CACDSLVKGIYTDKLIF. The CDR3 DNA reads as TGTGCCTGTGATTCCCTAGTGAAGGGGATCTACACCGATAAACTCATCTTT.

This chain links TRDV2 with TRDJ1, with D hard to call. Trimming cost V 0 bases and J 11 bases, with 33 bases left between them. Germline V gene lookup returns CDR1 GEAIGNYY and CDR2 EKD. This CDR3 comprises 19 residues. CDR3 amino acids: CACDTVLAQLWYRICNLIF. CDR3 DNA: TGTGCCTGTGACACCGTTCTGGCTCAGCTGTGGTATAGAATCTGTAACCTCATCTTT.

This clone came up a few times. The mismatch at residue 3 between this DNA's translation and the TCRdb protein of a much larger clone likely reflects a read error; the protein shown is translated from the DNA. The chain has TRDV2 and TRDJ1, with 13 bases that match TRDD3. CDR3 length: 18 amino acids. Germline V CDR1 and CDR2: GEAIGNYY, EKD. For the CDR3, the DNA is TGTGCCAGTGACACCCTAAAATTACTGGGGGATACGACCGATAAACTCATCTTT. It is translated as CASDTLKLLGDTTDKLIF.

This clone was counted only a few times. One base separates it from a far larger clone, so it is likely a read error. Other nucleotide sequences from this sample produce the same CDR3. V usage is TRDV2 and J usage is TRDJ1; D is possibly TRDD3 (6 bases). This CDR3 region has 18 residues. The germline V gene encodes CDR1 GEAIGNYY and CDR2 EKD. V lost 0 bases, J lost 2 bases, and 21 bases lay in between. The CDR3 sequence is CACDTLKLLGDTTDKLIF. As DNA, the CDR3 is TGTGCCTGTGACACCCTAAAATTACTGGGTGATACGACCGATAAACTCATCTTT.

This clone has only a few counts. Translating this DNA gives a protein that differs at residue 17 from the TCRdb one, which belongs to a much larger clone; a read error is likely, and the protein shown is this translation. The chain links TRDV3 to TRDJ1, with 7 nucleotides matching TRDD3. Germline values: CDR1 TVYSNPD, CDR2 GDNSRS (reference sequence). This CDR3 has 20 residues. The CDR3 protein is CAFMHGEGVFGGLYTDTLIF. As DNA, the CDR3 is TGTGCCTTTATGCACGGAGAGGGGGTTTTTGGGGGACTTTACACCGATACACTCATCTTT.

Notes on this clone: One base separates it from a far larger clone, so it is likely a read error. This specimen includes other DNA sequences encoding the same CDR3. This chain links TRDV2 with TRDJ1, with a possible D match to TRDD3 (6 bases). The CDR3 has 15 amino acids. Germline-derived CDR1 and CDR2 are GEAIGNYY and EKD. V was shortened by 7 bases and J by 0 bases, with 17 bases between the two germline ends. The chain's CDR3 is CACDSVVGDTDKLIF. In nucleotides, the CDR3 is TGTGCCTGCGACTCCGTGGTGGGGGACACCGATAAACTCATCTTT.

With respect to this clone: The TCRdb protein comes from a much larger clone and disagrees with this DNA's translation at residue 9, likely due to a read error; the protein given here is derived from the DNA. The rearrangement joins TRDV2 to TRDJ1; tentatively, D is TRDD3 (6 bases). The CDR3 spans 15 residues. V lost 0 bases to trimming and J lost 4 bases, with 14 bases between them. CDR1 GEAIGNYY and CDR2 EKD come from the germline V gene. The CDR3 nucleotides read TGTGCCTGTGACACCCTGGGGACGCGGAGCGATAAACTCATCTTT. Protein sequence: CACDTLGTRSDKLIF.